The rows below give T cell receptor beta chains drawn from one sample of a study of cytomegalovirus exposure and HLA in healthy donors. Here immunoSEQ multiplex PCR was the method, and the copy in TCRdb shows in-frame clones only, minus some. The sample lists some 110,000 clones, about 9.4% occurring once. Sequencing input: PBMCs. These receptors were taken from a man in his forties in good health and CMV-seropositive. Both conserved end residues are trimmed from each CDR3. Each record gives: V gene, J gene, CDR3 protein.

v_gene: TRBV5-1
j_gene: TRBJ2-7
CDR3aa: ASSLGGSTYEQY

v_gene: TRBV27
j_gene: TRBJ1-2
CDR3aa: ASSLGQGFRYGYT

v_gene: TRBV7-9
j_gene: TRBJ2-3
CDR3aa: ASNRGGLESDTQY

v_gene: TRBV7-8
j_gene: TRBJ1-3
CDR3aa: ASSQGGASGNTIY

v_gene: TRBV6-6
j_gene: TRBJ1-2
CDR3aa: ASRESRQGAYT

v_gene: TRBV15
j_gene: TRBJ2-5
CDR3aa: ATSRPGQGTETQY

v_gene: TRBV6-6
j_gene: TRBJ2-7
CDR3aa: ASSYVGATYEQY

v_gene: TRBV29-1
j_gene: TRBJ2-7
CDR3aa: SVATGHSYEQY

v_gene: TRBV27
j_gene: TRBJ2-5
CDR3aa: ASSWTGSPYQETQY

v_gene: TRBV5-4
j_gene: TRBJ2-2
CDR3aa: ASSTGLISNTGELF

v_gene: TRBV29-1
j_gene: TRBJ2-7
CDR3aa: SVGINRGFGEQY

v_gene: TRBV2
j_gene: TRBJ1-5
CDR3aa: ASSPWSGKEGNQPQH

v_gene: TRBV15
j_gene: .
CDR3aa: ATSRDLNYEQY

v_gene: TRBV7-6
j_gene: TRBJ1-1
CDR3aa: ASSLQQILNTEAF

v_gene: TRBV5-1
j_gene: TRBJ2-7
CDR3aa: ASSLDFAGSYEQY